These T cell receptor beta chains were read from a single sample in a study of T-cell reconstitution after alpha-beta-depleted transplantation in children. TCRdb recomputed calls from the PCR reads with MiXCR, one row per CDR3 protein. The sample holds approximately 240,000 distinct CDR3 sequences, 9.5% to 13% seen once. The material was PBMCs, obtained before TCRalphabeta/CD19-depleted stem cell transplant. The origin of the receptors is a child in the first two years of life with acute myeloid leukemia, due to receive a stem cell transplant. Each CDR3 is given with its conserved first and last residue. A D gene is named only where the DNA matches it firmly. Clone size is not always given. Where it is, it says once, few, many or a class for expanded clones.

v_call,clone_size,j_call,d_call,cdr3_nt,cdr3_aa
TRBV20-1,NA,TRBJ1-1,NA,TGCAGTGCTCCCTCCCGGGGGCCGAACACTGAAGCTTTCTTT,CSAPSRGPNTEAFF
TRBV10-2,many,TRBJ2-1,TRBD2,TGCGCCAGCAGTGAGTCGAGTAGACTAGCGGGAGGCTACAATGAGCAGTTCTTC,CASSESSRLAGGYNEQFF
TRBV20-1,many,TRBJ2-3,TRBD1,TGCAGTGCTAGGGGGACAGGACACACAGATACGCAGTATTTT,CSARGTGHTDTQYF
TRBV3-1,many,TRBJ2-7,NA,TGTGCCAGCAGCCAAGGGAGGACGGAGCAGTACTTC,CASSQGRTEQYF
TRBV20-1,many,TRBJ1-1,NA,TGCAGTGCTAGAGACCTTCGACGGAACACTGAAGCTTTCTTT,CSARDLRRNTEAFF
TRBV18,many,TRBJ2-7,TRBD1,TGTGCCAGCTCACCGGGACAGGGGGACGAGCAGTACTTC,CASSPGQGDEQYF
TRBV7-9,many,TRBJ2-7,NA,TGTGCCAGCAGCTTGGCGGGTCTGGTGCAGCAGTACTTC,CASSLAGLVQQYF
TRBV24-1,many,TRBJ2-7,NA,TGTGCCACCATCGACAAGGACGAGCAGTACTTC,CATIDKDEQYF
TRBV5-1,many,TRBJ1-6,TRBD1,TGCGCCAGCAGCCCTGGACAGGCAGATAATTCACCCCTCCACTTT,CASSPGQADNSPLHF
TRBV5-1,many,TRBJ1-2,TRBD1,TGCGCCAGCAGCTCGACCCGGACAGGTGGCTACAGGACCTTC,CASSSTRTGGYRTF
TRBV30,few,TRBJ2-4,NA,TGTGCCTGGAACCCACAGGGCTTTGGTGACATTCAGTACTTC,CAWNPQGFGDIQYF
TRBV6-2/TRBV6-3,many,TRBJ2-7,NA,TGTGCCAGCAACAAAGGTGGCGGGCGATCCTCCTACGAGCAGTACTTC,CASNKGGGRSSYEQYF
TRBV25-1,many,TRBJ2-5,NA,TGTGCCAGCAGTGAATCAGGCGAAGAGACCCAGTACTTC,CASSESGEETQYF
TRBV4-2,many,TRBJ2-5,NA,TGTGCCAGCAGCCAACTACTACTAGGCTACCAAGAGACCCAGTACTTC,CASSQLLLGYQETQYF
TRBV11-1,NA,TRBJ2-6,NA,TGTGCCAGCAGCTTAATGGTGGGCCACCTCGATGGGGCCAACGTCCTGACTTTC,CASSLMVGHLDGANVLTF
TRBV7-8,many,TRBJ1-1,NA,TGTGCCAGCAGCCCGTGGGACGCCTTGAACACTGAAGCTTTCTTT,CASSPWDALNTEAFF
TRBV6-1,NA,TRBJ2-2,NA,TGTGCCAGCAGCCGAGCTTCGGGGGACACCGGGGAGCTGTTTTTT,CASSRASGDTGELFF
TRBV5-1,many,TRBJ2-2,NA,TGCGCCAGCAGCTTTGGCGACGTGAACACCGGGGAGCTGTTTTTT,CASSFGDVNTGELFF
TRBV6-1,many,TRBJ2-1,NA,TGTGCCAGCAGTGAACTAGGCCCGGGGGCCTCCAGCTCCTACAATGAGCAGTTCTTC,CASSELGPGASSSYNEQFF
TRBV19,few,TRBJ2-1,NA,TGTGCCAGTAGTAATAGGTATGAGCAGTTCTTC,CASSNRYEQFF
TRBV29-1,few,TRBJ2-7,TRBD2,TGCAGCGTGGATACTAGCGGTTCCAACGAGCAGTACTTC,CSVDTSGSNEQYF
TRBV19,NA,TRBJ2-6,NA,TGTGCCAGTAGTCTCCGTTCCTTATCGGGATCTGGGACCAACGTCCTGACTTTC,CASSLRSLSGSGTNVLTF
TRBV24-1,many,TRBJ2-2,NA,TGTGCCACCAGTGGATTGAACACCGGGGAGCTGTTTTTT,CATSGLNTGELFF
TRBV5-1,many,TRBJ2-2,NA,TGCGCCAGCAGCTACAATGTGCGGGGCACCGGGGAGCTGTTTTTT,CASSYNVRGTGELFF
TRBV5-1,many,TRBJ2-1,TRBD1,TGCGCCAGCAGCGTAGGACAGGGGGCGGTAGATGAGCAGTTCTTC,CASSVGQGAVDEQFF
TRBV5-5,many,TRBJ1-6,TRBD1,TGTGCCAGCAGCTTGGCACCGACAGGGGGGAATTCACCCCTCCACTTT,CASSLAPTGGNSPLHF
TRBV7-3,NA,TRBJ2-2,NA,TGTGCCAGCAGCTTTTGTCAGGTCCCACAGGGAGACACCGGGGAGCTGTTTTTT,CASSFCQVPQGDTGELFF
TRBV2,NA,TRBJ2-1,NA,TGTGCCAGCAGTGATGGCAGGCGCTCCTACAATGAGCAGTTCTTC,CASSDGRRSYNEQFF
TRBV4-1,few,TRBJ1-2,TRBD1,TGCGCCAGCAGCCGCCTACAGGGGACAAACTATGGCTACACCTTC,CASSRLQGTNYGYTF
TRBV5-1,many,TRBJ2-3,TRBD2,TGCGCCAGCAGCTCCGGACTAGCGGGAATGACAGATACGCAGTATTTT,CASSSGLAGMTDTQYF
TRBV20-1,many,TRBJ2-1,TRBD2,TGCAGTGCTAGACTACTAGCGCGACGACTTACTTACAATGAGCAGTTCTTC,CSARLLARRLTYNEQFF
TRBV5-1,many,TRBJ2-7,TRBD2,TGCGCCAGCAGCCCCCAGGTCGGGGGGGTGCCCTACGAGCAGTACTTC,CASSPQVGGVPYEQYF
TRBV25-1,many,TRBJ1-4,NA,TGTGCCAGCAGTGAAAAAGCGGCAGCCGCTAATGAAAAACTGTTTTTT,CASSEKAAAANEKLFF
TRBV20-1,many,TRBJ2-7,TRBD2,TGCAGTGCTAGACGGGAGGCCTACGAGCAGTACTTC,CSARREAYEQYF
TRBV12-3/TRBV12-4,many,TRBJ2-3,TRBD2,TGTGCCAGCAGTTTTCTGACTAGCGGCACAGATACGCAGTATTTT,CASSFLTSGTDTQYF
TRBV12-3/TRBV12-4,many,TRBJ2-4,NA,TGTGCCAGCCAGGGGGGCGGCCCCGGAAACATTCAGTACTTC,CASQGGGPGNIQYF